These 21 T cell receptor beta chains came from one sample sequenced in a study of tissue T cells after allogeneic stem cell transplantation. Method: immunoSEQ multiplex PCR; TCRdb's copy keeps in-frame clones and lacks some. This sample has more than 7,500 clones, with roughly three fifths found just once. The sample was tissue from the jejunum, taken at autopsy. The receptors come from a female donor over 55 with lung cancer.

This clone was observed a single time. The chain carries TRBV11-2 and TRBJ2-1; D gene unclear. Trimming left V 1 base short and J 1 base short, with 2 bases between. CDR3 length equals 13 residues. Germline CDR1 reads SGHAT; CDR2 reads FQNNGV. The chain's CDR3 is CASSLGSYNEQFF. CDR3 bases: TGTGCCAGCAGCTTAGGTTCCTACAATGAGCAGTTCTTC.

The chain has TRBV30 and TRBJ2-3, with D perhaps given as TRBD1 or TRBD2 (5 bases each). Germline CDR1 and CDR2: GTSNPN and SVGIG (reference sequence). This CDR3 contains 13 residues. Trimming removed 2 bases at V and 1 base at J, with 7 bases between. CDR3 coding DNA: TGTGCCTGGAGTCGAGGGGGCACAGATACGCAGTATTTT. Its translation: CAWSRGGTDTQYF.

The genes are TRBV24-1 and TRBJ1-2, with D perhaps TRBD1 (6 bases). The germline V and J ends were trimmed by 3 bases and 2 bases, with 9 bases remaining between them. The CDR3 length is 14 residues. Germline V gene sequence: CDR1 KGHDR, CDR2 SFDVKD. CDR3 sequence (DNA): TGTGCCACCAGTGATAACAGGGTCAACTATGGCTACACCTTC. This sequence encodes CATSDNRVNYGYTF.

The V and J genes are TRBV9 and TRBJ2-3; the D call may be TRBD1 or TRBD2 (5 bases each). V lost 2 bases, J lost 4 bases, and 11 bases lay in between. The germline CDR1 and CDR2 sequences are SGDLS and YYNGEE. This CDR3 has 14 residues. The CDR3 loop is CASSVGVWADTQYF. CDR3 DNA: TGTGCCAGCAGCGTGGGGGTATGGGCAGATACGCAGTATTTT.

The chain recombines TRBV1 with TRBJ2-1; the listed D gene, TRBD1, was not tested against the DNA. TRBV1 is annotated as a pseudogene. This CDR3 contains 20 residues. CDR3 sequence: CTRRTGWLAEVLSECGEQFF. The CDR3 DNA sequence: TGCACCAGACGGACAGGGTGGCTAGCGGAAGTATTGTCAGAGTGCGGTGAGCAGTTCTTC.

The rearrangement uses TRBV4-3 and TRBJ1-4; D is undetermined. V was cut by 4 bases and J by 3 bases, with 15 bases left in between. The CDR3 extends over 16 amino acids. Germline assignment: CDR1 LGHNA and CDR2 YSLEER. The CDR3: CASSLKSGRSNEKLFF. The CDR3, as DNA: TGCGCCAGCAGCCTAAAATCGGGCAGATCTAATGAAAAACTGTTTTTT.

A few counts support this clone. The same CDR3 is also encoded by other DNA sequences in this sample. The chain links TRBV4-2 to TRBJ2-7, with D unresolved. V lost 1 base to trimming and J lost 1 base, with 5 bases between them. CDR1 LGHNA and CDR2 YNFKEQ come from the germline V gene. The CDR3 sequence is 13 residues long. The CDR3 DNA reads as TGTGCCAGCAGCCAAGCTAGATCCTACGAGCAGTACTTC. This gives the protein CASSQARSYEQYF.

The J gene is TRBJ2-3, the V gene TRBV30; tentative D call: TRBD2 (7 bases). Trimming took 5 bases from V and 0 from J, leaving 12 bases between them. From germline, CDR1 is GTSNPN and CDR2 SVGIG (reference sequence). This CDR3 has 14 amino acids. In nucleotides, the CDR3 is TGTGCCTGGTCGTGGGGGGGCAGCACAGATACGCAGTATTTT. Residues: CAWSWGGSTDTQYF.

The count of this clone is one. The chain is built from TRBV30 and TRBJ1-5; D is perhaps TRBD1 (5 bases). Germline V gene sequence: CDR1 GTSNPN, CDR2 SVGIG (reference sequence). The CDR3 length is 15 residues. V lost 3 bases and J lost 7, with 19 bases in between. CDR3 nucleotides: TGTGCCTGGAGCGCAAAAGGGGCGAGGGGACAGCCCCAGCATTTT. Translating gives CAWSAKGARGQPQHF.

This clone appeared a few times. The gene calls are TRBV3-1 (or the pseudogene TRBV3-2) and TRBJ2-1; D tentatively reads TRBD1 or TRBD2 (5 bases each). Trimming left V 1 base short and J 1 base short, with 11 bases between. This CDR3 is 16 amino acids long. Germline CDR1 LGHDT, CDR2 YNNKEL (reference sequence). CDR3 bases: TGTGCCAGCAGCCAAGGTGGGGGAGAGTCCTACAATGAGCAGTTCTTC. This codes for CASSQGGGESYNEQFF.

This chain uses TRBV3-1 (or the pseudogene TRBV3-2) with TRBJ2-3, with a weak D call TRBD1 (6 bases). Germline CDR1 reads LGHDT; CDR2 reads YNNKEL (reference sequence). The CDR3 runs to 17 residues. V lost 2 bases to trimming and J lost 8 bases, with 23 bases between them. The CDR3 is CASSQSGGPSQTGTQYF. The CDR3 nucleotides are TGTGCCAGCAGCCAAAGTGGGGGCCCGTCCCAAACGGGTACGCAGTATTTT.

The chain joins TRBV6-1 to TRBJ2-7; possibly TRBD1 for D (5 bases). The germline V gene encodes CDR1 MNHNS and CDR2 SASEGT. This CDR3 contains 17 residues. V was trimmed by 1 base and J by 0 bases, leaving 16 bases between them. CDR3 in amino acids: CASSEVYQWGSSYEQYF. The CDR3 DNA sequence: TGTGCCAGCAGTGAAGTTTATCAGTGGGGCAGCTCCTACGAGCAGTACTTC.

This clone is termed medium-sized. The rearrangement joins TRBV14 to TRBJ1-1; 8 bases map to TRBD1. The CDR3 loop spans 15 amino acids. Germline V gives CDR1 SGHDN, CDR2 FVKESK. The V and J ends lost 3 bases and 10 bases, in that order; junction bases with no gene match: 13. The CDR3 reads CASSQHQNQGARAFF. CDR3 DNA: TGTGCCAGCAGCCAGCACCAAAATCAGGGGGCTAGAGCTTTCTTT.

The CDR3 reads CASSLESGWAYNEQFF. CDR3 coding DNA: TGTGCCAGCAGCTTAGAAAGCGGGTGGGCCTACAATGAGCAGTTCTTC. The chain links TRBV7-6 to TRBJ2-1, with D tentatively TRBD2 (6 bases). With 1 base removed from V and 2 bases from J, the gap between germline ends came to 12 bases. Germline CDR1 reads SGHVS; CDR2 reads FNYEAQ. The CDR3 sequence is 16 residues long.

The chain uses TRBV25-1 and TRBJ1-6; D remains ambiguous. V was shortened by 4 bases and J by 2 bases, with 6 bases between the two germline ends. CDR3 length equals 14 residues. The germline V gene encodes CDR1 MGHDK and CDR2 SYGVNS. The DNA of the CDR3 is TGTGCCAGCAGTGGGGTCCCCTATAATTCACCCCTCCACTTT. Translating gives CASSGVPYNSPLHF. Based on the CDR3 plus reference TRBV25-1 and TRBJ1-6, the full variable domain is EADIYQTPRYLVIGTGKKITLECSQTMGHDKMYWYQQDPGMELHLIHYSYGVNSTEKGDLSSESTVSRIRTEHFPLTLESARPSHTSQYLCASSGVPYNSPLHFGNGTRLTVT.

This clone qualifies as medium-sized. Other DNA sequences in this specimen translate into the identical CDR3. This chain links TRBV5-6 with TRBJ2-2; no definite D call. CDR3 length equals 14 residues. V was trimmed by 4 bases and J by 1 base, leaving 8 bases between them. CDR1 and CDR2 from the germline V gene are SGHDT and YYEEEE. This CDR3 is CASSPTRNTGELFF. CDR3 coding DNA: TGTGCCAGCAGCCCGACAAGGAACACCGGGGAGCTGTTTTTT.

This chain links TRBV29-1 with TRBJ2-7, with 7 bases aligning to TRBD1. The CDR3 contains 12 residues. CDR1 and CDR2 (germline): SQVTM, ANQGSEA. Unmatched junction bases numbered 6, after V lost 6 bases and J lost 4 bases. CDR3 DNA: TGCAGCGTCCACAGGGGAAGTTACGAGCAGTACTTC. Its translation: CSVHRGSYEQYF.

The J gene is TRBJ2-1, the V gene TRBV7-9; perhaps TRBD1 as D (6 bases). The CDR3 covers 15 residues. Germline values: CDR1 SEHNR, CDR2 FQNEAQ (reference sequence). V gave up 4 bases and J gave up 0 bases, with 10 bases separating them. Here the CDR3 DNA reads TGTGCCAGCAGCTCTTTGACAGGCTCCTACAATGAGCAGTTCTTC. Its protein product is CASSSLTGSYNEQFF.

This chain uses TRBV7-8 with TRBJ2-7; tentatively, D is TRBD2 (5 bases). This CDR3 comprises 15 residues. Looked up from germline, CDR1 is SGHVS and CDR2 is FQNEAQ. The germline V and J ends were trimmed by 1 base and 9 bases, with 19 bases remaining between them. The CDR3 protein is CASSLGYSSPWGQYF. Here the CDR3 DNA reads TGTGCCAGCAGCTTAGGTTACTCTAGCCCCTGGGGGCAGTACTTC.

This clone is a singleton in its sample. This chain links TRBV5-1 with TRBJ1-1, with 8 bases identical to TRBD1. This CDR3 is 15 amino acids long. The germline CDR1 and CDR2 sequences are SGHRS and YFSETQ. The V segment lost 3 bases and the J segment 3 bases; nucleotides outside the gene matches: 7. The CDR3 region has the DNA TGCGCCAGCAGCTCTGGACAGGGTGCCGACACTGAAGCTTTCTTT. Its protein is CASSSGQGADTEAFF.

This chain uses TRBV27 with TRBJ2-1; the D call may be TRBD1 or TRBD2 (5 bases each). Germline assignment: CDR1 MNHEY and CDR2 SMNVEV (reference sequence). The CDR3 is 15 amino acids. Trimming left V 2 bases short and J 5 bases short, with 13 bases between. The CDR3, as DNA: TGTGCCAGCAGTTTAGATAGAGGGGCCCACAATGAGCAGTTCTTC. Residues: CASSLDRGAHNEQFF.